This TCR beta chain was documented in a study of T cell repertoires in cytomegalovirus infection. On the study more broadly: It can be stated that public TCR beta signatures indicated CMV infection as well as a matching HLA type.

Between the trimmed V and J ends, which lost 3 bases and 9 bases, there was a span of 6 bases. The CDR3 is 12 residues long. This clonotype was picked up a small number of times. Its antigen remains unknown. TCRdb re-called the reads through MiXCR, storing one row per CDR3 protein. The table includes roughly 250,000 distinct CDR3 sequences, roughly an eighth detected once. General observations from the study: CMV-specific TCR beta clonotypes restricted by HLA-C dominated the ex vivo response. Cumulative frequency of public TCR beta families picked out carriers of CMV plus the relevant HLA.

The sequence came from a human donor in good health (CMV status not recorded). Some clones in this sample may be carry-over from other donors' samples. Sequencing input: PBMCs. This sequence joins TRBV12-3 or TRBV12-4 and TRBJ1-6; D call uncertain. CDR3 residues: CASSFLGSPLHF. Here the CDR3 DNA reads TGTGCCAGCAGTTTCCTTGGTTCACCCCTCCACTTT.